One and the same sample provided the 30 T cell receptor beta chains below, sequenced in a study of beta chain features in type 1 diabetes. Study-level findings and limits: Patients with Type 1 diabetes showed moderately but significantly shorter TCRB CDR3s in all four CD4+ subsets.

Isolated RNA was reverse transcribed in full, so expressed TCRB transcripts were sequenced. Produced via immunoSEQ multiplex PCR; TCRdb's table is partial and in-frame only. The sample comprises 150,000 to 200,000 clones, almost 8% of which are singletons, and roughly 0.5% rests with the top ten. These receptors' targets are unknown. Specimen: central memory CD4+ T cells from blood. The receptor source for this set is a man younger than 30 with type 1 diabetes.

This chain uses TRBV27 with TRBJ2-1, with 9 positions matching TRBD2. The CDR3 extends over 14 amino acids. The germline V gene encodes CDR1 MNHEY and CDR2 SMNVEV (reference sequence). With V trimmed by 7 bases and J by 6 bases, 7 bases remained unmatched. CDR3 sequence (DNA): TGTGCCAGCAAGGGCCTAGCGGGACCCAATGAGCAGTTCTTC. Protein sequence: CASKGLAGPNEQFF.

The table lists this clone with a few counts. The J gene is TRBJ1-1, the V gene TRBV7-9; weak D call: TRBD1 (5 bases). Germline loops: CDR1 SEHNR, CDR2 FQNEAQ (reference sequence). This CDR3 spans 13 amino acids. Trimming cost V 1 base and J 11 bases, with 14 bases left between them. CDR3: CASSLGEGRSAFF. The CDR3 region has the DNA TGTGCCAGCAGCTTAGGGGAGGGACGATCCGCTTTCTTT.

This clone was counted only a few times. V and J are TRBV7-9 and TRBJ2-3; perhaps TRBD2 as D (5 bases). The CDR3 sequence is 15 residues long. V shed 6 bases and J shed 3 bases, with 16 bases lying between them. The germline CDR1 and CDR2 sequences are SEHNR and FQNEAQ (reference sequence). CDR3 nucleotides: TGTGCCAGCAGTTTTACTAGAATAGGGACAGATACGCAGTATTTT. Amino acids: CASSFTRIGTDTQYF.

The table lists this clone with a few counts. J is TRBJ2-1 and V is TRBV7-9; 12 positions match TRBD2. The V and J ends lost 4 bases and 7 bases, in that order; junction bases with no gene match: 8. Looked up from germline, CDR1 is SEHNR and CDR2 is FQNEAQ (reference sequence). The CDR3 totals 16 residues. CDR3 coding DNA: TGTGCCAGCAGCTCCCGAACTAGCGGGAGGAGTAATGAGCAGTTCTTC. Protein product: CASSSRTSGRSNEQFF.

The J gene is TRBJ1-4, the V gene TRBV6-6; 8 bases align to TRBD1. The junction had 8 bases not matched to a gene; V was cut back by 6 bases and J by 8 bases. The CDR3 runs to 14 residues. Per germline, CDR1 MNHNY and CDR2 SVGAGI (reference sequence). Here the CDR3 reads CASRTDRDSEKLFF. The CDR3 DNA is TGTGCCAGCAGGACGGACAGGGATAGCGAAAAACTGTTTTTT.

This clone was counted many times. V usage is TRBV2 and J usage is TRBJ2-1; D gene unclear. Germline lookup yields CDR1 SNHLY and CDR2 FYNNEI. V was pared by 3 bases and J by 3 bases, with 9 bases between. The CDR3 runs 14 residues. The CDR3 reads CASSERRDYNEQFF. The CDR3 DNA sequence: TGTGCCAGCAGTGAGCGGAGAGACTACAATGAGCAGTTCTTC.

The chain has TRBV18 and TRBJ2-7; 9 bases map to TRBD1. This CDR3 has 17 amino acids. Looked up from germline, CDR1 is KGHSH and CDR2 is LQKENI. V gave up 3 bases and J gave up 3 bases; unmatched junction bases: 12. DNA for the CDR3: TGTGCCAGCTCACCCAGTGGAACAGGGGGCAGTCGCTACGAGCAGTACTTC. Residues: CASSPSGTGGSRYEQYF.

The chain couples TRBV9 to TRBJ2-5; TRBD2 is a possible D gene (6 bases). V lost 3 bases and J lost 5, with 17 bases in between. CDR3 length: 15 residues. Germline CDR1 reads SGDLS; CDR2 reads YYNGEE. The chain's CDR3 is CASSAQRGRGETQYF. For the CDR3, the DNA is TGTGCCAGCAGCGCACAGAGAGGCCGGGGGGAGACCCAGTACTTC.

This clone has just a few counts. The V and J genes are TRBV11-2 and TRBJ1-1, with D uncertain. Per the germline V gene, CDR1 is SGHAT and CDR2 is FQNNGV. The germline V and J ends were trimmed by 4 bases and 4 bases, with 10 bases remaining between them. The CDR3 is 13 amino acids. CDR3 coding DNA: TGTGCCAGCAGCTCCCCAGTCCGCACTGAAGCTTTCTTT. Translated: CASSSPVRTEAFF.

This clone was counted a few times. The gene calls are TRBV9 and TRBJ2-5, with 15 nucleotides matching TRBD2. Germline CDR1 SGDLS, CDR2 YYNGEE. CDR3 length equals 18 residues. V shed 3 bases, J shed 1 base, and the junction held 7 bases outside the gene matches. The CDR3 sequence is CASSAGTSGGPRQETQYF. The CDR3, as DNA: TGTGCCAGCAGCGCCGGGACTAGCGGGGGGCCCCGCCAAGAGACCCAGTACTTC.

The gene calls are TRBV19 and TRBJ2-7, with TRBD1 matching 11 bases. The ends lost 5 bases at V and 2 bases at J; junction bases unmatched: 2. Germline V gene data show CDR1 as LNHDA and CDR2 as SQIVND (reference sequence). CDR3 length: 14 residues. CDR3 DNA sequence: TGTGCCAGTAGTCGGACAGGGGGCGCCTACGAGCAGTACTTC. Translated: CASSRTGGAYEQYF.

The chain links TRBV5-1 to TRBJ2-1, with 8 nucleotides matching TRBD2. Trimming removed 0 bases from V and 6 bases from J; junction bases left unmatched: 8. The CDR3 runs 16 residues. Per the germline V gene, CDR1 is SGHRS and CDR2 is YFSETQ. CDR3: CASSLESGGGVNEQFF. The CDR3 region has the DNA TGCGCCAGCAGCTTGGAAAGCGGGGGCGGGGTCAATGAGCAGTTCTTC.

The table lists this clone with a few counts. CDR3 loop: CAITRGEEDTQYF. CDR3 nucleotide sequence: TGTGCCATCACCAGGGGAGAGGAGGATACGCAGTATTTT. The chain joins TRBV10-3 to TRBJ2-3; D perhaps matches TRBD1 (6 bases). This CDR3 spans 13 amino acids. The V gene lost 7 bases and the J gene lost 6 bases, with 14 bases spanning the gap. Germline loops: CDR1 ENHRY, CDR2 SYGVKD.

The chain combines TRBV28 with TRBJ1-2; TRBD1 agrees at 8 bases. The germline gives CDR1 MDHEN, CDR2 SYDVKM. Unmatched junction bases numbered 15, after V lost 7 bases and J lost 8 bases. The CDR3 is 15 residues long. The CDR3, as DNA: TGTGCCAGCATGAGTGGGACAGGTCATTATGACGGCTACACCTTC. Its translation: CASMSGTGHYDGYTF.

This clone was observed a few times. The chain links TRBV30 to TRBJ1-1, with 10 bases that match TRBD1. The CDR3 is 14 amino acids. CDR1 GTSNPN and CDR2 SVGIG come from the germline V gene (reference sequence). Trimming cost V 8 bases and J 1 base; bases outside gene matches: 7. The CDR3 region is CARRDRGRNTEAFF. The CDR3 nucleotides read TGTGCCCGTCGGGACAGGGGAAGGAACACTGAAGCTTTCTTT.

This clone was counted between two and nine times. The chain employs TRBV6-6 and TRBJ1-2, with D possibly matching TRBD1 (5 bases). V shed 6 bases and J shed 1 base, with 9 bases lying between them. CDR1 is MNHNY and CDR2 is SVGAGI in the germline V gene (reference sequence). This CDR3 contains 13 residues. CDR3: CASSTQVNYGYTF. The CDR3 DNA reads TGTGCCAGCAGCACACAGGTTAACTATGGCTACACCTTC.

This clone appeared a few times. Here the CDR3 reads CASSVQGAVEKLFF. CDR3 in DNA: TGTGCCAGCAGCGTACAGGGGGCGGTTGAAAAACTGTTTTTT. The chain joins TRBV5-4 to TRBJ1-4; 9 bases align to TRBD1. J gave up 7 bases and V 4 bases, and 5 bases lay outside the gene matches. The CDR3 length is 14 residues. Germline V CDR1 and CDR2: SGHNT, YYREEE (reference sequence).

This clone was counted only a few times. The chain carries TRBV6-5 and TRBJ2-5; no clear D. V was shortened by 7 bases and J by 5 bases, with 17 bases between the two germline ends. CDR1 and CDR2 from the germline V gene are MNHEY and SVGAGI. The CDR3 has 14 residues. CDR3: CASKYETRPETQYF. CDR3 DNA sequence: TGTGCCAGCAAATACGAAACTCGTCCGGAGACCCAGTACTTC.

Only a few counts were recorded for this clone. The chain joins TRBV15 to TRBJ2-7, with D possibly TRBD1 on 5 matching bases. Germline CDR1 reads LNHNV; CDR2 reads YYDKDF (reference sequence). This CDR3 is built from 12 residues. V was shortened by 1 base and J by 6 bases, with 7 bases between the two germline ends. For the CDR3, the DNA is TGTGCCACCAGCAGAGCAGGGTTCGAGCAGTACTTC. Its protein product is CATSRAGFEQYF.

This clone came up a few times. A read error may produce the germline difference seen at one junction end. V gene TRBV2 combines with J gene TRBJ2-1; D is unclear. CDR1 is SNHLY and CDR2 is FYNNEI in the germline V gene. The length of the CDR3 is 12 residues. DNA of the CDR3: TGTGCCAGCAGTGAATCCTCCAATGAGCAGTTCTTC. This gives the protein CASSESSNEQFF.

This clone has more than one count but fewer than ten. CDR3 loop: CASSRGTGSMNTEAFF. DNA for the CDR3: TGTGCCAGTAGCCGCGGGACAGGGTCCATGAACACTGAAGCTTTCTTT. The rearrangement links TRBV19 to TRBJ1-1; 9 positions match TRBD1. This CDR3 spans 16 amino acids. Germline trimming cut 6 bases from V and 0 bases from J; bases unmatched to any gene: 8. Germline V gives CDR1 LNHDA, CDR2 SQIVND (reference sequence).

The CDR3 loop reads CATQGASSTDTQYF. In DNA form, the CDR3 reads TGTGCCACACAGGGGGCCTCTAGCACAGATACGCAGTATTTT. V is TRBV2 and J is TRBJ2-3; 9 nucleotides agree with TRBD1. Germline CDR1 is SNHLY and CDR2 is FYNNEI. Trimming took 10 bases from V and 0 from J; bases not matched to a gene: 5. This CDR3 spans 14 amino acids. The full variable domain, completed using reference TRBV2 and TRBJ2-3, is EPEVTQTPSHQVTQMGQEVILRCVPISNHLYFYWYRQILGQKVEFLVSFYNNEISEKSEIFDDQFSVERPDGSNFTLKIRSTKLEDSAMYFCATQGASSTDTQYFGPGTRLTVL.

This clone was found a few times. The V and J genes are TRBV6-5 and TRBJ1-5, with unresolved D. Germline CDR1 and CDR2: MNHEY and SVGAGI. The CDR3 is made up of 13 amino acids. Trimming cost V 6 bases and J 0 bases, with 6 bases left between them. The CDR3 spells CASSQNSNQPQHF. CDR3 in DNA: TGTGCCAGCAGCCAAAATAGCAATCAGCCCCAGCATTTT.

Ten or more counts support this clone. The gene calls are TRBV28 and TRBJ1-1; unclear D gene. Germline V gene data show CDR1 as MDHEN and CDR2 as SYDVKM. Trimming shortened V by 7 bases and J by 3 bases, and 12 bases separated the two germline ends. This CDR3 comprises 13 residues. In DNA, the CDR3 is TGTGCCAGCAACCTGAGGGCTTACACTGAAGCTTTCTTT. It yields the protein CASNLRAYTEAFF.

In its sample, this clone was seen a few times. V usage is TRBV25-1 and J usage is TRBJ1-2, with a tentative D call TRBD1 (6 bases). The CDR3 contains 15 residues. Germline V CDR1 and CDR2: MGHDK, SYGVNS. V gave up 3 bases and J gave up 4 bases, with 15 bases separating them. CDR3 DNA sequence: TGTGCCAGCAGTGATGGGGGGGCGCGAGTCTATGGCTACACCTTC. Residues: CASSDGGARVYGYTF.

This sequence joins TRBV28 and TRBJ2-6, with a weak D call TRBD2 (5 bases). Germline V gives CDR1 MDHEN, CDR2 SYDVKM. The CDR3 is 14 amino acids. V gave up 6 bases and J gave up 5 bases, with 11 bases separating them. The CDR3 protein is CASSSPGWANVLTF. In nucleotides, the CDR3 is TGTGCCAGCAGCTCCCCGGGATGGGCCAACGTCCTGACTTTC. Together with reference TRBV28 and TRBJ2-6, the CDR3 gives the full variable domain: DVKVTQSSRYLVKRTGEKVFLECVQDMDHENMFWYRQDPGLGLRLIYFSYDVKMKEKGDIPEGYSVSREKKERFSLILESASTNQTSMYLCASSSPGWANVLTFGAGSRLTVL.

This clone has more than one count but fewer than ten. The V and J genes are TRBV18 and TRBJ2-1, with 7 bases that match TRBD1. V dropped 1 base and J dropped 7; count of bases not matched to a gene: 1. The length of the CDR3 is 13 residues. CDR1 and CDR2 (germline): KGHSH, LQKENI. CDR3 nucleotide sequence: TGTGCCAGCTCACCACAGGGGGCTAATGAGCAGTTCTTC. Amino acid sequence: CASSPQGANEQFF.

This clone has more than one count but fewer than ten. The V and J genes are TRBV9 and TRBJ2-5; 8 bases match TRBD2. The J segment lost 5 bases and the V segment lost 0 bases, leaving 9 bases of the junction unmatched. The CDR3 extends over 16 amino acids. In germline, CDR1 is SGDLS, CDR2 YYNGEE. As DNA, the CDR3 is TGTGCCAGCAGCGTAGCGGGAGGGCAAAGGCGTGAGACCCAGTACTTC. It codes for CASSVAGGQRRETQYF.

This clone has a handful of counts. The chain combines TRBV5-8 with TRBJ2-2, with D uncertain. Trimming stripped 0 bases from V and 6 bases from J, with 6 bases between. Germline CDR1 reads SGHTS; CDR2 reads YDEGEE. The length of the CDR3 is 13 residues. The CDR3 DNA follows: TGTGCCAGCAGCTTGGTCCGGGCCGGGGAGCTGTTTTTT. This sequence encodes CASSLVRAGELFF.

This clone occurred a few times. This chain connects TRBV5-1 to TRBJ2-3; D remains unclear. The V end was cut by 2 bases, the J end by 4 bases, with 11 bases between. This CDR3 is 14 amino acids long. The germline CDR1 and CDR2 sequences are SGHRS and YFSETQ. CDR3 residues: CASSLTGFADTQYF. For the CDR3, the DNA is TGCGCCAGCAGCTTAACCGGGTTCGCAGATACGCAGTATTTT.